The rows below give T cell receptor beta chains drawn from one sample of a study of response to subunit inactivated influenza vaccine. TCRdb reanalysed the RT-PCR reads using MiXCR and keeps one entry per CDR3 protein. The data show about half a million distinct CDR3 sequences, less than 10% seen once. This sample comprised PBMCs from blood, obtained around 25 months after vaccination. These receptors originate from a man between 50 and 75 years old who received an inactivated influenza vaccine. Each CDR3 is given with its conserved first and last residue. D genes are given only for firm matches. Size is stated for part of the rows, as once, few or many counts, or as a class when the clone is expanded.

TRBJ1-3	.	TRBV5-8	few	CASSRTGNSGNTIYF	TGTGCCAGCAGCCGCACAGGGAACTCTGGAAACACCATATATTTT
TRBJ2-1	.	TRBV7-2	few	CASSARTSSDNEQFF	TGTGCCAGCAGCGCTCGGACTTCCTCTGACAATGAGCAGTTCTTC
TRBJ2-1	.	TRBV5-1	many	CASSLSWDHSYNEQFF	TGCGCCAGCAGCTTGAGTTGGGACCACTCCTACAATGAGCAGTTCTTC
TRBJ2-1	.	TRBV18	.	CASSPQGINEQFF	TGTGCCAGCTCACCACAGGGGATCAATGAGCAGTTCTTC
TRBJ2-7	.	TRBV6-5	many	CASRGSYEQYF	TGTGCCAGCAGGGGGTCCTACGAGCAGTACTTC
TRBJ1-5	.	TRBV6-6	many	CASTLGARTAQHF	TGTGCCAGCACCCTGGGGGCCCGGACGGCCCAGCATTTT
TRBJ2-7	TRBD1	TRBV20-1	few	CSARSRGRGEQYF	TGCAGTGCTAGATCCAGGGGGCGCGGCGAGCAGTACTTC
TRBJ2-5	.	TRBV5-5	few	CASSLSPEETQYF	TGTGCCAGCAGCTTGTCTCCGGAAGAGACCCAGTACTTC
TRBJ2-1	.	TRBV5-1	many	CASSLDRGYNEQFF	TGCGCCAGCAGCTTGGATAGGGGCTACAATGAGCAGTTCTTC
TRBJ1-4	TRBD1	TRBV19	.	CASSSRQGAANEKLFF	TGTGCCAGTAGTTCCAGACAGGGGGCAGCTAATGAAAAACTGTTTTTT
TRBJ2-3	.	TRBV4-2	.	CASSQEGGTTWDTQYF	TGTGCCAGCAGCCAAGAAGGGGGGACTACTTGGGATACGCAGTATTTT
TRBJ2-3	.	TRBV15	many	CATHRAVLSTDTQYF	TGTGCCACCCACCGGGCGGTTCTTAGCACAGATACGCAGTATTTT
TRBJ2-5	TRBD2	TRBV20-1	few	CSASSVAGGETQYF	TGCAGTGCCAGTTCCGTAGCGGGGGGAGAGACCCAGTACTTC
TRBJ2-1	.	TRBV10-3	many	CAISESPPYNEQFF	TGTGCCATCAGTGAGTCCCCTCCCTACAATGAGCAGTTCTTC
TRBJ2-7	.	TRBV4-1	many	CASSHGSGPSYEQYF	TGCGCCAGCAGCCACGGTTCGGGACCTTCCTACGAGCAGTACTTC
TRBJ1-6	TRBD1	TRBV12-3/TRBV12-4	.	CASSLGRTGPYNSPLHF	TGTGCCAGCAGTTTAGGCAGGACAGGGCCTTATAATTCACCCCTCCACTTT
TRBJ2-7	.	TRBV29-1	many	CSVGPGGGYEQYF	TGCAGCGTTGGTCCCGGGGGTGGTTACGAGCAGTACTTC
TRBJ2-5	TRBD2	TRBV20-1	few	CSARDPTGGDQETQYF	TGCAGTGCTAGAGATCCAACGGGAGGGGATCAAGAGACCCAGTACTTC
TRBJ2-5	.	TRBV21-1	.	CASSKVMANQETQYF	TGTGCCAGCAGCAAAGTAATGGCCAACCAAGAGACCCAGTACTTC
TRBJ1-5	.	TRBV15	.	CATSPLRGAQPQHF	TGTGCCACCAGCCCTCTCAGGGGAGCTCAGCCCCAGCATTTT
TRBJ2-7	TRBD2	TRBV7-9	.	CASSARTSGDDYEQYF	TGTGCCAGCAGCGCGAGGACTAGCGGAGATGACTACGAGCAGTACTTC
TRBJ1-5	.	TRBV20-1	many	CSARAAVSNQPQHF	TGCAGTGCTAGAGCCGCTGTGAGCAATCAGCCCCAGCATTTT
TRBJ1-5	TRBD1	TRBV11-3	.	CASSLVGQGASNQPQHF	TGTGCCAGCAGCTTAGTTGGACAGGGGGCGAGCAATCAGCCCCAGCATTTT
TRBJ2-5	TRBD2	TRBV6-2/TRBV6-3	.	CASSYGSGTSGSGETQYF	TGTGCCAGCAGTTATGGCTCCGGGACTAGCGGGAGCGGAGAGACCCAGTACTTC
TRBJ2-1	.	TRBV11-2	many	CASSSTGKSWDEQFF	TGTGCCAGCAGCTCTACGGGAAAATCTTGGGATGAGCAGTTCTTC
TRBJ2-1	TRBD2	TRBV5-1	many	CASSSSGTSGRAQFF	TGCGCCAGCAGCTCATCCGGGACTAGCGGGAGAGCGCAGTTCTTC